This T cell receptor beta chain was recorded in a study of early T cells in non-severe SARS-CoV-2 infection. Study background: Sequencing input comprised bulk RNA from unsorted whole blood; chain pairing was not available.

Tagging with unique molecular identifiers was applied to individual cDNA molecules. TCRdb called the 5' RACE reads again in MiXCR, with one record for every CDR3 protein. The table lists tens of thousands of distinct CDR3 sequences, under 7.5% of them singletons, with roughly 5% in the top ten. Germline V lookup: CDR1 LGHDT, CDR2 YNNKEL (reference sequence). V was clipped by 0 bases and J by 3 bases, with 8 bases between them. The CDR3 is 14 residues long. The chain has TRBV3-1 and TRBJ1-2; D unresolved. The sequence was collected from an adult who was a healthcare worker with PCR-confirmed SARS-CoV-2 infection or an uninfected control (not recorded which). The specimen comprised whole blood, sampled at baseline. CDR3 DNA sequence: TGTGCCAGCAGCCAAGAAATAGGCTACTATGGCTACACCTTC. Protein product: CASSQEIGYYGYTF.